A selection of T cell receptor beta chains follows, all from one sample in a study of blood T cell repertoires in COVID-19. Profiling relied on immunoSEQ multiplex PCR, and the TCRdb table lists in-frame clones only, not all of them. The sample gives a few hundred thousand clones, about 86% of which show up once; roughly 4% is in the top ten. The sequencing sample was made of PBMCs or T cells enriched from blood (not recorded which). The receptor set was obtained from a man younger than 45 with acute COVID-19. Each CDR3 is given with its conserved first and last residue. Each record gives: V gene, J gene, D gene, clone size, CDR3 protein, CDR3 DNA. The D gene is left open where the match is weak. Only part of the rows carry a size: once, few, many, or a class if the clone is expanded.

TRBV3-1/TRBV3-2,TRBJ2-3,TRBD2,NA,CASSQEASRGARTQYF,TGTGCCAGCAGCCAAGAAGCTTCGCGGGGGGCCCGTACGCAGTATTTT
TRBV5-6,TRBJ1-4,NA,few,CASSMGLPTHINEKLFF,TGTGCCAGCAGCATGGGACTCCCAACGCACATAAATGAAAAACTGTTTTTT
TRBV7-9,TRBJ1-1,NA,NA,CASSLNTANTEAFF,TGTGCCAGCAGCTTAAATACAGCGAACACTGAAGCTTTCTTT
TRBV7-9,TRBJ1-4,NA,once,CASSFAGWGTNEKLFF,TGTGCCAGCAGCTTCGCAGGGTGGGGCACTAATGAAAAACTGTTTTTT
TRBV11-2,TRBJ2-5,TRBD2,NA,CASSGGLAGGLRETQYF,TGTGCCAGCAGCGGAGGACTAGCGGGGGGGCTACGAGAGACCCAGTACTTC
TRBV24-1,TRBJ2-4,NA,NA,CATSDSGVRNIQYF,TGTGCCACCAGTGATTCAGGGGTGCGAAACATTCAGTACTTC
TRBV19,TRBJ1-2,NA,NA,CASSIAGSFGYTF,TGTGCCAGTAGTATAGCGGGATCGTTTGGCTACACCTTC
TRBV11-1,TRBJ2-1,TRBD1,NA,CATKGQIPYNEQFF,TGTGCCACAAAGGGACAGATACCCTACAATGAGCAGTTCTTC
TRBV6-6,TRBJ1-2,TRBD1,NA,CASSPGGQRVGEYGYTF,TGTGCCAGCAGTCCTGGGGGACAGAGGGTCGGGGAATATGGCTACACCTTC
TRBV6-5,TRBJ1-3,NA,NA,CASSLLTGNTIYF,TGTGCCAGCAGCCTCTTAACTGGAAACACCATATATTTT
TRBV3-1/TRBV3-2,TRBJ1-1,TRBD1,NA,CASSQTGPNTEAFF,TGTGCCAGCAGCCAGACAGGGCCGAACACTGAAGCTTTCTTT
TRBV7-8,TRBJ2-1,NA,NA,CASTLGWQGEQFF,TGTGCCAGCACCCTAGGGTGGCAGGGTGAGCAGTTCTTC
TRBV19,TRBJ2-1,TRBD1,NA,CASSIEGTGVFVAYNEQFF,TGTGCCAGTAGTATAGAAGGGACAGGGGTGTTTGTGGCCTACAATGAGCAGTTCTTC
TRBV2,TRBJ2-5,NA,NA,CASSETAPETQYF,TGTGCCAGCAGTGAGACAGCCCCCGAGACCCAGTACTTC
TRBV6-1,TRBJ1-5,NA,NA,CASSERWSGFDQPQHF,TGTGCCAGCAGTGAACGGTGGTCAGGCTTCGATCAGCCCCAGCATTTT
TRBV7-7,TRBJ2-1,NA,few,CASSSRVGNEQFF,TGTGCCAGCAGCTCCAGGGTGGGCAATGAGCAGTTCTTC
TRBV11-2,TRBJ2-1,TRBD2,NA,CASSLEGLAGGQDEQFF,TGTGCCAGCAGCTTAGAAGGGTTAGCGGGAGGGCAGGATGAGCAGTTCTTC
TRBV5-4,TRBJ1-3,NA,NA,CASSLDRVGNTIYF,TGTGCCAGCAGCTTGGACAGGGTTGGAAACACCATATATTTT
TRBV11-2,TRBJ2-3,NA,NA,CASTFGVGQTQYF,TGTGCCAGCACCTTCGGGGTTGGGCAGACGCAGTATTTT
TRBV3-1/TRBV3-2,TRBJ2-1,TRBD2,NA,CASSQDWMAGGPNEQFF,TGTGCCAGCAGCCAAGATTGGATGGCGGGAGGGCCCAATGAGCAGTTCTTC
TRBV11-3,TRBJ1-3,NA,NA,CASSAAGQAGNTIYF,TGTGCCAGCAGCGCGGCGGGGCAGGCTGGAAACACCATATATTTT
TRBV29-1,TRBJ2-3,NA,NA,CSVVGTFPDTQYF,TGCAGCGTTGTCGGGACATTCCCAGATACGCAGTATTTT
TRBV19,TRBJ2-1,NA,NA,CASSPNLTGPRGQFF,TGTGCCAGTAGTCCGAATCTTACAGGGCCTAGGGGGCAGTTCTTC
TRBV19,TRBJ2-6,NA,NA,CASRNLAGANVLTF,TGTGCCAGTCGAAACTTAGCTGGGGCCAACGTCCTGACTTTC
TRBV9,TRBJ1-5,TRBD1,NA,CASSVGQGAGAQHF,TGTGCCAGCAGCGTCGGACAGGGGGCAGGGGCCCAGCATTTT
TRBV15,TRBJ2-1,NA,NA,CATSRDGSGYNEQFF,TGTGCCACCAGCAGAGATGGAAGCGGGTACAATGAGCAGTTCTTC
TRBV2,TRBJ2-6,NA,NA,CASMRGGEGANVLTF,TGTGCCAGCATGAGGGGCGGGGAAGGGGCCAACGTCCTGACTTTC
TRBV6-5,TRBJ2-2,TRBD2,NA,CATLAGTNTGELFF,TGTGCCACCCTAGCGGGAACGAACACCGGGGAGCTGTTTTTT
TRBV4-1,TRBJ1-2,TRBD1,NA,CASTLRDRGEGYTF,TGCGCCAGCACTCTACGGGACAGGGGTGAGGGCTACACCTTC
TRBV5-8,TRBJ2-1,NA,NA,CASSLGSGGPYNEQFF,TGTGCCAGCAGCTTGGGGAGTGGCGGGCCTTACAATGAGCAGTTCTTC
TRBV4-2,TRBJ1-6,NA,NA,CASSQEEVAGSNSPLHF,TGTGCCAGCAGCCAAGAAGAGGTTGCGGGGTCTAATTCACCCCTCCACTTT
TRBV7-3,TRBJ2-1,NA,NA,CASSLTSISRFGHEQFF,TGTGCCAGCAGCTTAACGTCAATATCGCGGTTCGGTCATGAGCAGTTCTTC
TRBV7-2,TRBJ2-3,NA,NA,CASSLIAGSTDTQYF,TGTGCCAGCAGCTTAATTGCGGGGAGTACAGATACGCAGTATTTT
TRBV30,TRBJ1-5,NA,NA,CAWNDHRVNQPQHF,TGTGCCTGGAACGATCACAGGGTCAATCAGCCCCAGCATTTT
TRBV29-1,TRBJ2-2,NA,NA,CSVAGIPGELFF,TGCAGCGTTGCGGGGATCCCCGGGGAGCTGTTTTTT
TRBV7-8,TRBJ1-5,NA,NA,CASSPWGGQPQHF,TGTGCCAGCAGCCCGTGGGGGGGTCAGCCCCAGCATTTT
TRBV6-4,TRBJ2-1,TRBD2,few,CASSDSAGGVNEQFF,TGTGCCAGCAGTGATTCAGCGGGGGGAGTGAATGAGCAGTTCTTC
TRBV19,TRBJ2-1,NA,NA,CASRRAPSYNEQFF,TGTGCCAGTAGGCGGGCTCCGTCCTACAATGAGCAGTTCTTC
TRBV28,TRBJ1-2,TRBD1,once,CASSAGGRGYTF,TGTGCCAGCAGTGCAGGGGGAAGAGGCTACACCTTC
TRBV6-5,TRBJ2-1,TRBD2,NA,CASSSGLSSNEQFF,TGTGCCAGCAGCTCGGGACTATCCTCCAATGAGCAGTTCTTC
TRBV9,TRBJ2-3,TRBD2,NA,CASSVLPSGSTDTQYF,TGTGCCAGCAGCGTATTACCTAGCGGGAGCACAGATACGCAGTATTTT
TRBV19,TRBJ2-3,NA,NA,CASSSGTDTQYF,TGTGCCAGTAGTTCGGGGACAGATACGCAGTATTTT
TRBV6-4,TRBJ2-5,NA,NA,CASSETSGAQETQYF,TGTGCCAGCAGTGAGACGTCAGGGGCTCAAGAGACCCAGTACTTC
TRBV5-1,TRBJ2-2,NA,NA,CASSASEQLFF,TGCGCCAGCAGCGCGTCCGAGCAGCTGTTTTTT
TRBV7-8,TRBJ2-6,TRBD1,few,CASSLGDSGSGANVLTF,TGTGCCAGCAGCTTAGGGGACAGTGGCTCTGGGGCCAACGTCCTGACTTTC
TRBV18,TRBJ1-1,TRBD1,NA,CASQKDRENTEAFF,TGTGCCAGCCAAAAGGACAGGGAGAACACTGAAGCTTTCTTT
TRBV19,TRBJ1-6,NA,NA,CASRLIPVGGRNSPLHF,TGTGCCAGTAGGTTGATTCCCGTCGGGGGGAGGAATTCACCCCTCCACTTT
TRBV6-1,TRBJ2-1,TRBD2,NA,CASSEAPRTSIEQFF,TGTGCCAGCAGTGAAGCGCCACGGACTAGCATCGAGCAGTTCTTC
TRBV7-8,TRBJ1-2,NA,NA,CASSLGSGRGYTF,TGTGCCAGCAGCTTAGGATCAGGGCGAGGCTACACCTTC
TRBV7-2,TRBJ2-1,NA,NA,CASSLSAGSTYNEQFF,TGTGCCAGCAGCTTATCGGCGGGGAGCACCTACAATGAGCAGTTCTTC
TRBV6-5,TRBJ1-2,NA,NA,CATTGQSAGYTF,TGTGCCACCACTGGACAGTCCGCCGGCTACACCTTC
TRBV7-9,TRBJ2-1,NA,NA,CASTPPIRVNEQFF,TGTGCCAGCACCCCCCCAATTCGCGTCAATGAGCAGTTCTTC
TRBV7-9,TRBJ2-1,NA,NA,CASSPLAGGSSYNEQFF,TGTGCCAGCAGCCCCCTCGCTGGGGGGAGCTCCTACAATGAGCAGTTCTTC
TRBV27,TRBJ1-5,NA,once,CASSLTGDQPQHF,TGTGCCAGCAGTTTAACGGGAGATCAGCCCCAGCATTTT
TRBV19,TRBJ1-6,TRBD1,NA,CASSTTQTGKALHF,TGTGCCAGTAGTACAACCCAGACAGGGAAGGCCCTCCACTTT
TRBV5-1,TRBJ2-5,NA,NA,CASSLGLLTEETQYF,TGCGCCAGCAGCTTGGGCCTCCTTACGGAAGAGACCCAGTACTTC
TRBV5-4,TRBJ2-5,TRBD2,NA,CASSLASGSRGETQYF,TGTGCCAGCAGCTTGGCTAGCGGGTCCCGGGGAGAGACCCAGTACTTC
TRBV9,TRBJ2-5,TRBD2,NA,CASSPFSGRALGETQYF,TGTGCCAGCAGCCCCTTTAGCGGGAGGGCCTTAGGGGAGACCCAGTACTTC
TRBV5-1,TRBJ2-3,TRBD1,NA,CASSMTGTSTDTQYF,TGCGCCAGCAGCATGACAGGGACAAGCACAGATACGCAGTATTTT